This entry features one T cell receptor beta chain sequence. The antigen this receptor binds is unknown. Per-base qualities were not stored, and no clone one base away is much larger. Before genomic DNA was extracted, conventional CD4+ T cells were isolated from blood as CD25-low CD127-high cells. Eight or nine healthy control donors were used as the comparison group for repertoire analyses. The data stem from a study of regulatory and conventional T cells in RAG deficiency (dated by TCRdb to about 2017). Regarding the study in general: To compare the diversity and composition of the repertoires of Treg, conventional CD4+ and CD8+ T cells between RAG-deficient patients and healthy controls, the study applied high-throughput TCR beta sequencing. The investigation overall reported the following: RAG-deficient patients showed markedly lower Shannon entropy and higher Simpson indices than control T-cell subpopulations. All patient T-cell subsets had shorter CDR3 lengths; Omenn syndrome patients showed >75% Treg-Tconv repertoire overlap at nucleotide and amino acid level. Compared with controls, Omenn syndrome and CID/AS patients had around 92-fold fewer unique TCR beta sequences in Treg cells, but only approximately 10-fold fewer in the other subsets. Some T-cell subset analyses were not performed for some subjects. Rather than being bona fide Treg cells, the sorted CD25-high CD127-low cells in Omenn syndrome patients may represent peripherally activated cells.

Libraries were constructed by the immunoSEQ multiplex PCR assay. Rearranged TCR beta chain products were amplified from genomic DNA of sorted T-cell subsets and sequenced. Concerning the study's data processing: Shannon entropy and Simpson indices were used to quantify the repertoire diversity of productive TCR beta rearrangements. To gauge clonal expansion, the frequencies of the 100 most abundant productive TCR beta clonotypes among total reads were added together. The TRB repertoires were evaluated with a self-reactivity index based on amino acid usage at CDR3beta positions 6 and 7. Two-way ANOVA was applied to the repertoire analyses, whereas Student t or Mann-Whitney tests were applied to the flow cytometric analyses. The table was pulled from immuneACCESS by TCRdb, which kept in-frame rearrangements only. Such tables lose some clones; where checked, under half of the loss comes from unresolved V genes, and the rest has no known cause. V and J calls and clone size follow that table, whereas D and trimming were derived from the DNA. This sample gives 20,000 to 25,000 clones in total; around 97% of them show up just once. The ten most abundant clones make up 1.3% of the sample.

From the cysteine through the phenylalanine, the CDR3 covers 14 amino acids. Only the CDR3 portion is preserved as DNA: 42 bases, with reading frame beginning at the first base. V loses 3 bases of germline sequence and J loses 4 bases, and the interval between the two ends is 12 bases. CDR1 MDHEN and CDR2 SYDVKM were looked up in the germline V gene. This same sample was also taken into another study, of regulatory T cells. That second publication adds: For the multiplex PCR, 52 forward TRBV primers and 13 reverse TRBJ primers were used, and amplification bias was corrected with both assay-based and computational methods. Patient repertoires showed restricted unique TRB V-J pairs and skewed V and J gene usage, most marked in regulatory T cells. The study compared T-cell receptor beta repertoires of sorted regulatory, conventional CD4+ and CD8+ T cells between CD3G-deficient patients and healthy controls. Ficoll density separation was used to isolate peripheral blood mononuclear cells. Within the immunoSEQ assay, multiplex PCR amplified rearranged TRB loci from genomic DNA. TRB amplicons were sequenced using an Illumina HiSeq platform. Custom algorithms error-filtered the raw sequences and aligned the raw sequences to reference gene sequences, after which the immunoSEQ online tools were used for analysis. The frequencies of productive and nonproductive TRB rearrangements were evaluated among unique sequences as well as among total sequences. Group comparisons used t tests, Mann-Whitney tests or two-way ANOVA run in Prism software.

The sequencing sample was made of CD25- CD4+ T cells sorted from blood. The rearranged chain carries TRBV28 and TRBJ1-2; the D gene is not confidently resolved. This TCR was recovered from a human donor in good health. The CDR3 has the sequence CASSFGSASYGYTF. The bases are TGTGCCAGCAGTTTTGGGAGCGCCTCCTATGGCTACACCTTC.